The clone carrying this T cell receptor (beta chain) was picked up one time. The germline V gene encodes CDR1 SGHTA and CDR2 FQGNSA. The V segment lost 3 bases and the J segment 4 bases; nucleotides outside the gene matches: 5. The CDR3 spans 15 residues. Original methodology: Reference gene primer amplification in the assay estimated nucleated cell counts. The assay was immunoSEQ multiplex PCR, and TCRdb's table has in-frame clones only and misses some. The DNA was the basis for D and trimming; V, J and clone size are from that table. The sample records fewer than 500,000 clones, roughly 89% being singletons. Seattle enrolled patients during active infection and tracked them longitudinally. The data belong to a study of blood T cell repertoires in COVID-19. Whole-study context: There were acute and convalescent COVID-19 samples, and they came from the United States, Italy and Spain.

Source material: peripheral blood. This receptor was taken from a man between 18 and 35 years old with COVID-19, enrolled during active disease. The V and J genes are TRBV7-2 and TRBJ2-7, with 11 bases lining up with TRBD2. This CDR3 reads CASSFDGTSGYEQYF. In DNA form, the CDR3 reads TGTGCCAGCAGCTTCGACGGGACTAGCGGTTACGAGCAGTACTTC. Looking up the rest from reference TRBV7-2 and TRBJ2-7 gives the full variable domain: GAGVSQSPSNKVTEKGKDVELRCDPISGHTALYWYRQSLGQGLEFLIYFQGNSAPDKSGLPSDRFSAERTGGSVSTLTIQRTQQEDSAVYLCASSFDGTSGYEQYFGPGTRLTVT.